This TCR beta chain emerged from a study of blood T cell repertoires in COVID-19. Study information: Samples taken during acute and convalescent COVID-19 were collected in the United States, Italy and Spain.

This clone was observed a few times. Participants were aged roughly 18 to 90 years, lived in some 23 US areas, and enrolled virtually. As originally analysed: Estimated nucleated cell counts came from reference gene primer amplification. Some clones are missing from TCRdb's copy, which holds only in-frame ones; the method was immunoSEQ multiplex PCR. D and trimming were read from the DNA, whereas the V and J calls and clone size are those reported in that table. The table lists hundreds of thousands of clones, approximately 90% of them singletons. This CDR3 has 18 amino acids. The origin of this receptor is a woman between 18 and 30 years old who had recovered from COVID-19. The sequencing sample was made of PBMCs or T cells enriched from blood (not recorded which). This sequence joins TRBV1 and TRBJ2-7; TRBD2, the D gene given by the table, was not confirmed from the DNA. TRBV1 is tagged as a pseudogene. The DNA for the CDR3 is TGCACCAGCAGCCACGAAGGGTTCTGGCGGGGGGACTCCTACGAGCAGTACTTC. Amino acid sequence: CTSSHEGFWRGDSYEQYF.